These T cell receptor beta chains were read from a single sample in a study of cytomegalovirus exposure and HLA in healthy donors. TCRdb keeps only in-frame clones here, not all; method: immunoSEQ multiplex PCR. The repertoire holds some 120,000 clones, with approximately 70% as singletons. The sequenced sample was PBMCs. These TCRs come from a woman in her 30s in good health and CMV-seronegative. Both conserved end residues are part of each CDR3. A D gene is named only where the DNA matches it firmly. Size is omitted from some rows. Given values are once, few, many or a class for expanded clones.

clone size,J gene,D gene,V gene,CDR3 DNA,CDR3 protein
.,TRBJ1-2,TRBD1,TRBV7-2,TGTGCCAGCAGCTTCGGGGGACAGGCGAGTGGCTACACCTTC,CASSFGGQASGYTF
.,TRBJ1-1,.,TRBV6-6,TGTGCCGGCAGTTACTTCCTCCAGGCACTCTTT,CAGSYFLQALF
.,TRBJ1-1,TRBD1,TRBV9,TGTGCCAGCAGCGTGGGACAGTGGAACACTGAAGCTTTCTTT,CASSVGQWNTEAFF
few,TRBJ1-3,.,TRBV30,TGTGCCTGGGATTCAGTATACTCTGGAAACACCATATATTTT,CAWDSVYSGNTIYF
.,TRBJ2-3,TRBD2,TRBV6-5,TGTGCCAGCCGGGCGGCGGGGGGAAGGGATACGCAGTATTTT,CASRAAGGRDTQYF
.,TRBJ2-1,.,TRBV7-8,TGTGCCAGCAGCATCCTCAGGGGGGCAGCACACAATGAGCAGTTCTTC,CASSILRGAAHNEQFF
.,TRBJ1-2,.,TRBV5-4,TGTGCCAGCAGCTTGGGACAGAGCTTTAACTATGGCTACACCTTC,CASSLGQSFNYGYTF
.,TRBJ1-1,TRBD1,TRBV5-1,TGCGCCAGCAGCTCCGGACAGGATCACACTGAAGCTTTCTTT,CASSSGQDHTEAFF
.,TRBJ2-3,TRBD2,TRBV11-2,TGTGCCAGCAGCCCCGGTCCCCGGGGGGACACGCAGTATTTT,CASSPGPRGDTQYF
.,TRBJ2-7,TRBD1,TRBV5-1,TGCGCCAGCAGCTCGACAGGGAAGTCCTACGAGCAGTACTTC,CASSSTGKSYEQYF
.,TRBJ2-7,.,TRBV18,TGTGCCAGCTCGAACCTACAGGGCAACGAGCAGTACTTC,CASSNLQGNEQYF
.,TRBJ1-2,.,TRBV28,TGTGCCAGCAGTTTACTCCCTGGGCATGGCTACACCTTC,CASSLLPGHGYTF
.,TRBJ1-1,.,TRBV4-1,TGCGCCAGCAGCGGGACAAAAGCTTTCTTT,CASSGTKAFF
.,TRBJ1-2,TRBD1,TRBV5-1,TGCGCCAGCAACGTCGGGACAGGGACGAGAGGCTACACCTTC,CASNVGTGTRGYTF
once,TRBJ2-7,.,TRBV5-6,TGTGCCAGCAGCCTTCTGACCGGGACAAGGACCTACGAGCAGTACTTC,CASSLLTGTRTYEQYF
.,TRBJ1-2,.,TRBV18,TGTGCCAGCTCACCAAGGGAGAATCGAGGCTATGGCTACACCTTC,CASSPRENRGYGYTF
.,TRBJ2-3,.,TRBV7-9,TGTGCCAGCAGCTTCTCGGATACGCAGTATTTT,CASSFSDTQYF
.,TRBJ1-2,.,TRBV5-1,TGCGCCAGCAGCTTGGTGGAGGGGCAGTCTGGGGGCTACACCTTC,CASSLVEGQSGGYTF
.,TRBJ1-1,TRBD1,TRBV6-5,TGTGCCAGCAGCCTACAGGGGACGGGGAACACTGAAGCTTTCTTT,CASSLQGTGNTEAFF
.,TRBJ1-1,TRBD1,TRBV11-3,TGTGCCAGCAGCTTAGAGCAGGGGGGCACTGAAGCTTTCTTT,CASSLEQGGTEAFF
.,TRBJ2-2,TRBD1,TRBV5-1,TGCGCCAGCAGCTTGAAGGGGACAGGGCGCCGGGAGCTGTTTTTT,CASSLKGTGRRELFF
.,TRBJ2-3,TRBD2,TRBV7-3,TGTGCCAGCAGTCCAGCCCCAGCGGGGGGGGCAGATACGCAGTATTTT,CASSPAPAGGADTQYF
.,TRBJ1-1,.,TRBV7-9,TGTGCCAGCAGCTCCCTCGCTGAAGCTTTCTTT,CASSSLAEAFF
.,TRBJ1-5,.,TRBV5-1,TGCGCCAGCAGCCCAACCCCGGGAAATGAGCCCCAGCATTTT,CASSPTPGNEPQHF
few,TRBJ1-1,.,TRBV5-1,TGCGCCAGCAGCCCCCGAAGAGTGATGAACACTGAAGCTTTCTTT,CASSPRRVMNTEAFF
.,TRBJ1-6,.,TRBV7-2,TGTGCCAGCAGCGGGGGGGCCTCCTATAATTCACCCCTCCACTTT,CASSGGASYNSPLHF
once,TRBJ1-1,.,TRBV7-9,TGTGCCAGCAGCTTAAGCGTCCTTCGAACTGAAGCTTTCTTT,CASSLSVLRTEAFF
.,TRBJ1-1,.,TRBV7-9,TGTGCCAGCAGCCGTCCGGAGGGAACTGAAGCTTTCTTT,CASSRPEGTEAFF
.,TRBJ2-7,.,TRBV5-1,TGCGCCAGCAGCCAGGCCCCCTTGGGCGAGCAGTACTTC,CASSQAPLGEQYF
.,TRBJ2-3,.,TRBV27,TGTGCCAGCAGTTTCTCCAGGTCGGCAGATACGCAGTATTTT,CASSFSRSADTQYF
.,TRBJ1-4,TRBD1,TRBV28,TGTGCCAGCAGTTTCAGGGGGAGTAATGAAAAACTGTTTTTT,CASSFRGSNEKLFF
.,TRBJ2-1,.,TRBV7-2,TGTGCCAGCAGCTTAGGGCTAGCTAATGAGCAGTTCTTC,CASSLGLANEQFF
.,TRBJ2-7,.,TRBV5-1,TGCGCCAGCAGCTCGACTCTCTACGAGCAGTACTTC,CASSSTLYEQYF
.,TRBJ1-5,.,TRBV15,TGTGCCACCAGCAGAGATGGGAGGGGGAGAGGGCCCCAGCATTTT,CATSRDGRGRGPQHF
.,TRBJ1-2,.,TRBV7-6,TGTGCCAGCAGCTCAAGAGAGGTGGGCTACACCTTC,CASSSREVGYTF
.,TRBJ1-2,TRBD1,TRBV7-2,TGTGCCAGCAGCCTCACGACAGGGGCGGACTACACCTTC,CASSLTTGADYTF
.,TRBJ2-7,TRBD1,TRBV4-2,TGTGCCAGCAGCCAAGACGAGGGGACAGGGTCTAACGAGCAGTACTTC,CASSQDEGTGSNEQYF
.,TRBJ2-3,.,TRBV5-6,TGTGCCAGCAGCTTGGCCTTGGGGGCCCAGGCCACGCAGTATTTT,CASSLALGAQATQYF
once,TRBJ2-1,.,TRBV30,TGTGCCTGGACCCCATCCACTCTCAATGAGCAGTTCTTC,CAWTPSTLNEQFF
.,TRBJ1-2,.,TRBV19,TGTGCCAGTAGTTCCCTTGGGTTTGGCGGGAACTATGGCTACACCTTC,CASSSLGFGGNYGYTF
.,TRBJ2-7,TRBD1,TRBV29-1,TGCGGGGCAGGGGGCGGAGGCGAGCAGTACTTC,CGAGGGGEQYF
.,TRBJ2-3,.,TRBV29-1,TGCAGCGTTGAAGGCGGGGCGGGGGATACGCAGTATTTT,CSVEGGAGDTQYF